There are a few counts of the clone carrying this T cell receptor beta chain. The data stem from a study of control samples from healthy donors and cancer patients. Method: immunoSEQ multiplex PCR; TCRdb's copy keeps in-frame clones and lacks some. The table records 100,000 or so clones, more than 85% of them present only once. The CDR3 length is 14 residues. Germline CDR1 and CDR2: SEHNR and FQNEAQ (reference sequence). The V end lost 5 bases, the J end lost 2 bases, and 13 bases lay between the germline ends. This sequence was found in a woman aged 45 to 65 in good health. The rearrangement joins TRBV7-9 to TRBJ2-7, with D uncertain. The sample comprised blood. The CDR3 is CASSPPGAAYEQYF. CDR3 sequence (DNA): TGTGCCAGCAGCCCCCCCGGAGCAGCCTACGAGCAGTACTTC.